The rows below give T cell receptor beta chains drawn from one sample of a study of monozygotic twins with cystic fibrosis. Sequencing used immunoSEQ multiplex PCR; TCRdb keeps in-frame clones, though not all of them. The sample holds tens of thousands of clones; around 93% are singletons and the top ten take approximately 0.28%. The sequenced sample consisted of blood. These receptors were obtained from a girl aged 2 to 10 with cystic fibrosis. Both conserved end residues are part of each CDR3. D genes are given only for firm matches. Not every row has a clone size; where given, it reads once, few, many or a size class.

clone_size d_call j_call v_call cdr3_aa cdr3_nt
- - TRBJ1-2 TRBV10-3 CAISEEKIDGYTF TGTGCCATCAGTGAGGAGAAAATCGATGGCTACACCTTC
- - TRBJ2-7 TRBV5-4 CASSFDSYEQYF TGTGCCAGCAGCTTTGACTCCTACGAGCAGTACTTC
- - TRBJ2-7 TRBV6-1 CASSEGQASYEQYF TGTGCCAGCAGTGAAGGACAGGCGAGCTACGAGCAGTACTTC
- TRBD1 TRBJ1-1 TRBV5-4 CASSVRGQDTEAFF TGTGCCAGCAGCGTCAGGGGGCAGGACACTGAAGCTTTCTTT
- - TRBJ1-2 TRBV25-1 CASSAPEYLGNGYTF TGTGCCAGCAGTGCCCCGGAATACCTAGGGAATGGCTACACCTTC
- - TRBJ1-1 TRBV5-1 CASSFGTLYTEAFF TGCGCCAGCAGCTTTGGGACACTCTACACTGAAGCTTTCTTT
- - TRBJ1-1 TRBV6-5 CASSTQGNEAFF TGTGCCAGCAGCACGCAGGGGAATGAAGCTTTCTTT
- - TRBJ2-7 TRBV10-3 CAPGGLAGEQYF TGTGCTCCCGGGGGCCTAGCAGGTGAGCAGTACTTC
once - TRBJ1-1 TRBV18 CASSPLSGNTEAFF TGTGCCAGCTCACCACTTTCAGGGAACACTGAAGCTTTCTTT
once - TRBJ1-6 TRBV5-4 CASSFWAGPNSPLHF TGTGCCAGCAGCTTTTGGGCGGGACCTAATTCACCCCTCCACTTT
- - TRBJ1-5 TRBV9 CASSLGGKEGQPQHF TGTGCCAGCAGCCTGGGGGGTAAGGAAGGTCAGCCCCAGCATTTT
- - TRBJ1-1 TRBV13 CASSLEDRSNTEAFF TGTGCCAGCAGCTTGGAAGACAGATCGAACACTGAAGCTTTCTTT
- - TRBJ1-6 TRBV7-2 CASSSTTGTHGNSPLHF TGTGCCAGCAGTTCTACTACCGGGACTCACGGTAATTCACCCCTCCACTTT
- - TRBJ1-1 TRBV6-5 CASSYRGPGNTEAFF TGTGCCAGCAGTTACCGGGGTCCCGGGAACACTGAAGCTTTCTTT
- - TRBJ1-1 TRBV6-6 CASSSGTNERAFF TGTGCCAGCAGTTCCGGGACAAACGAAAGGGCTTTCTTT
- - TRBJ1-2 TRBV6-5 CASSPGRSYGYTF TGTGCCAGCAGCCCCGGACGGTCCTATGGCTACACCTTC
- TRBD1 TRBJ2-3 TRBV19 CASSSQGGTDTQYF TGTGCCAGTAGTAGCCAGGGGGGCACAGATACGCAGTATTTT
- TRBD1 TRBJ1-6 TRBV7-9 CASTYAGDRLNSYNSPLHF TGTGCCAGCACCTATGCGGGGGACAGACTAAACTCCTATAATTCACCCCTCCACTTT
- - TRBJ2-3 TRBV4-3 CASSQLGAPTDTQYF TGCGCCAGCAGCCAGCTAGGGGCACCCACAGATACGCAGTATTTT
- - TRBJ2-2 TRBV4-3 CASSQVAGKEELFF TGCGCCAGCAGCCAAGTGGCGGGAAAGGAGGAGCTGTTTTTT
- TRBD1 TRBJ1-1 TRBV28 CASSSGQGDTEAFF TGTGCCAGCAGTTCGGGACAGGGGGACACTGAAGCTTTCTTT
- - TRBJ2-5 TRBV7-9 CASSPPMGRGIQETQYF TGTGCCAGCAGTCCCCCTATGGGACGTGGGATTCAAGAGACCCAGTACTTC
- TRBD1 TRBJ1-1 TRBV19 CASSRGGDNTEAFF TGTGCCAGTAGTCGAGGGGGCGATAACACTGAAGCTTTCTTT
- TRBD2 TRBJ2-3 TRBV5-1 CASSGRGTSGGRGTDTQYF TGCGCCAGCAGCGGCCGAGGGACTAGCGGGGGACGGGGCACAGATACGCAGTATTTT
- TRBD1 TRBJ1-6 TRBV4-3 CASSQETGSGGNSPLHF TGCGCCAGCAGCCAAGAGACAGGGTCTGGTGGTAATTCACCCCTCCACTTT
once - TRBJ2-5 TRBV4-3 CASSQAAGHQETQYF TGCGCCAGCAGCCAAGCGGCGGGACACCAAGAGACCCAGTACTTC
- - TRBJ2-1 TRBV18 CASSPPAANNEQFF TGTGCCAGCTCACCACCGGCGGCTAACAATGAGCAGTTCTTC
- - TRBJ2-7 TRBV6-1 CASSEVLGHTGYEQYF TGTGCCAGCAGTGAAGTTTTGGGACATACTGGGTACGAGCAGTACTTC
- - TRBJ1-2 TRBV13 CASSLPGYGYTF TGTGCCAGCAGCTTACCAGGGTATGGCTACACCTTC
once - TRBJ1-4 TRBV4-3 CASSPGGDLNEKLFF TGCGCCAGCAGCCCCGGAGGGGATTTGAATGAAAAACTGTTTTTT
- - TRBJ2-1 TRBV4-1 CASSQARGHEQFF TGCGCCAGCAGCCAGGCTCGGGGCCATGAGCAGTTCTTC
- TRBD1 TRBJ1-4 TRBV7-9 CASSTTGGLNEKLFF TGTGCCAGCAGCACCACAGGGGGCCTTAATGAAAAACTGTTTTTT
- - TRBJ2-7 TRBV21-1 CASSRTGGYEQYF TGTGCCAGCAGCAGGACAGGGGGCTACGAGCAGTACTTC
- - TRBJ2-7 TRBV5-4 CASSPGETYEQYF TGTGCCAGCAGCCCAGGGGAAACCTACGAGCAGTACTTC
- TRBD1 TRBJ1-2 TRBV9 CASSRRDRGYYGYTF TGTGCCAGCAGCCGAAGGGACAGGGGATACTATGGCTACACCTTC
- - TRBJ1-6 TRBV11-2 CASSSNLGSYNSPLHF TGTGCCAGCAGTTCAAATCTGGGGTCCTATAATTCACCCCTCCACTTT
- TRBD2 TRBJ2-7 TRBV6-1 CASSETTSGDLTYEQYF TGTGCCAGCAGTGAAACGACTAGCGGGGACTTAACCTACGAGCAGTACTTC
- - TRBJ1-2 TRBV25-1 CASSESINRDYGYTF TGTGCCAGCAGTGAATCGATAAACAGGGACTATGGCTACACCTTC
- - TRBJ1-1 TRBV29-1 CSVGGRVAVATEAFF TGCAGCGTTGGGGGGAGGGTGGCTGTGGCCACTGAAGCTTTCTTT
- - TRBJ1-2 TRBV30 CAWGAYTF TGTGCCTGGGGCGCCTACACCTTC
- TRBD2 TRBJ2-1 TRBV10-3 CAISGTSGGPNYNEQFF TGTGCCATCAGTGGGACTAGCGGGGGACCGAATTACAATGAGCAGTTCTTC
- - TRBJ2-5 TRBV9 CASSSRGALETQYF TGTGCCAGCAGCTCTCGAGGGGCCTTAGAGACCCAGTACTTC
- - TRBJ2-7 TRBV6-5 CASSYGTASYEQYF TGTGCCAGCAGTTATGGGACTGCTTCCTACGAGCAGTACTTC
- - TRBJ1-1 TRBV11-2 CASSLDRSKAFF TGTGCCAGCAGCTTAGATCGGTCCAAAGCTTTCTTT
- - TRBJ2-2 TRBV13 CASSLTGEANTGELFF TGTGCCAGCAGCTTAACGGGCGAAGCGAACACCGGGGAGCTGTTTTTT
- - TRBJ1-2 TRBV4-1 CASSPDIWPFGGYTF TGCGCCAGCAGCCCGGACATTTGGCCCTTTGGTGGCTACACCTTC
once - TRBJ1-1 TRBV7-9 CASSFSGAGGEAFF TGTGCCAGCAGCTTCTCAGGGGCTGGCGGTGAAGCTTTCTTT
- - TRBJ1-2 TRBV29-1 CSVVSQSGGYTF TGCAGCGTTGTCTCACAGTCCGGGGGCTACACCTTC
- - TRBJ1-1 TRBV6-6 CASSYGAPSTEAFF TGTGCCAGCAGTTACGGGGCGCCGAGCACTGAAGCTTTCTTT
- TRBD1 TRBJ1-2 TRBV2 CASSEWRDRATWGYGYTF TGTGCCAGCAGTGAATGGAGGGACAGGGCGACATGGGGGTATGGCTACACCTTC
- - TRBJ1-2 TRBV7-2 CASSLHGSPYGYTF TGTGCCAGCAGCTTGCACGGGTCTCCCTATGGCTACACCTTC
- - TRBJ2-2 TRBV7-9 CASSLDWGNTGELFF TGTGCCAGCAGCTTAGATTGGGGGAACACCGGGGAGCTGTTTTTT
once - TRBJ2-5 TRBV7-2 CASSLSPKETQYF TGTGCCAGCAGCTTATCTCCGAAAGAGACCCAGTACTTC
- TRBD1 TRBJ1-6 TRBV2 CASGTDNSPLHF TGTGCCAGCGGGACAGATAATTCACCCCTCCACTTT
- TRBD2 TRBJ2-5 TRBV7-9 CASSLGRAGGPWETQYF TGTGCCAGCAGCTTAGGGAGAGCGGGGGGGCCCTGGGAGACCCAGTACTTC
- - TRBJ1-4 TRBV5-1 CASSLANKLQGPNEKLFF TGCGCCAGCAGCTTGGCCAATAAGTTACAGGGCCCTAATGAAAAACTGTTTTTT
- TRBD2 TRBJ2-3 TRBV6-5 CASGGVLSTDTQYF TGTGCCAGCGGGGGGGTTCTTAGCACAGATACGCAGTATTTT
- - TRBJ1-1 TRBV9 CASSAGAKNTEAFF TGTGCCAGCAGCGCCGGGGCCAAGAACACTGAAGCTTTCTTT
- - TRBJ2-2 TRBV30 CAWEVTNTGELFF TGTGCCTGGGAGGTTACGAACACCGGGGAGCTGTTTTTT
- - TRBJ1-1 TRBV27 CASSLGDNTEAFF TGTGCCAGCAGTTTAGGGGACAACACTGAAGCTTTCTTT